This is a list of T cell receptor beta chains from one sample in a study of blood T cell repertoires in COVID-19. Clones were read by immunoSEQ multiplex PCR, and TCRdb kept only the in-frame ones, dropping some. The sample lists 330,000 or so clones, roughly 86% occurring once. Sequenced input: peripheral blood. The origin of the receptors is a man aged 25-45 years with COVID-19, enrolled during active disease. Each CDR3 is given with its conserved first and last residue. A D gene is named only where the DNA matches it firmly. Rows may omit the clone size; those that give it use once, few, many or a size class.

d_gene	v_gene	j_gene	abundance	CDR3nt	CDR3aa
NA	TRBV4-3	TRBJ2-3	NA	TGCGCCAGCAGCCAAGATCCGCAGGGCTTCACAGATACGCAGTATTTT	CASSQDPQGFTDTQYF
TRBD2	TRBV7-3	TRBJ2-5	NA	TGTGCCAGCAGCTTATTCCCCTACGGGGGGGAGACCCAGTACTTC	CASSLFPYGGETQYF
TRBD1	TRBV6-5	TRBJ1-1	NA	TGTGCCAGCAGTTACCGGACAGGGAGCAGGAACACTGAAGCTTTCTTT	CASSYRTGSRNTEAFF
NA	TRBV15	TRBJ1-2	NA	TGTGCCACCAGCCGGCAAGGACAAGGGTACGGCTACACCTTC	CATSRQGQGYGYTF
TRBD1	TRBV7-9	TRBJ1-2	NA	TGTGCCAGCAGCCCCCTTCCCGGGACAGTCTATGGCTACACCTTC	CASSPLPGTVYGYTF
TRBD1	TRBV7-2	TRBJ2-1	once	TGTGCCAGCAGCTTAGTGGGACAGGGGGCGGGGAATGAGCAGTTCTTC	CASSLVGQGAGNEQFF
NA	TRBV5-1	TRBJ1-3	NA	TGCGCCAGCAGCCCTGGGAGTAGCGGAAACACCATATATTTT	CASSPGSSGNTIYF
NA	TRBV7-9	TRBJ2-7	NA	TGTGCCAGCAGCTCCTACCCCGACAGATACGAGCAGTACTTC	CASSSYPDRYEQYF
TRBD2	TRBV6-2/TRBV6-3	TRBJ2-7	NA	TGTGCCAGCAGTTACCCCGGACGACCTGAAGGAGCGGGAGGAACCTACGAGCAGTACTTC	CASSYPGRPEGAGGTYEQYF
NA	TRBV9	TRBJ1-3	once	TGTGCCAGCAGCGTAGAGGGGGTCCTGCGAGCCGGAAACACCATATATTTT	CASSVEGVLRAGNTIYF
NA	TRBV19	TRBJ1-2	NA	TGTGCCAGTAACCAAGGGGGATCTAACTATGGCTACACCTTC	CASNQGGSNYGYTF
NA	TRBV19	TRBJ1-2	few	TGTGCCAGTAGTCTTGGTAGGGGATACTATGGCTACACCTTC	CASSLGRGYYGYTF
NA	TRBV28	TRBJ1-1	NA	TGTGCCAGCAGTCCCCTCCGGGGGGACACTGAAGCTTTCTTT	CASSPLRGDTEAFF
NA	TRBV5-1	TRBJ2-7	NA	TGCGCCAGCAGCTTGGCCGGGCAGGGCTCCATTTACGAGCAGTACTTC	CASSLAGQGSIYEQYF
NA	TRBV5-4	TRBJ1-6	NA	TGTGCCAGCAGCTTGGAGGTCAGGGGCAATTCACCCCTCCACTTT	CASSLEVRGNSPLHF
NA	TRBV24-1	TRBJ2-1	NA	TGTGCCACCAGTGATATAGGAGACCTCTACAATGAGCAGTTCTTC	CATSDIGDLYNEQFF
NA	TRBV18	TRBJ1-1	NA	TGTGCCAGCTCACCACGGGACACGAACACTGAAGCTTTCTTT	CASSPRDTNTEAFF
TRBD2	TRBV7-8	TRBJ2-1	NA	TGTGCCAGCAGCTTAGTAGCCCTCAATAGCGGGAGATCCTACAATGAGCAGTTCTTC	CASSLVALNSGRSYNEQFF
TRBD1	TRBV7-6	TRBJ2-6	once	TGTGCCAGCAGCTTAAAACTTATCTTGGACAGGGAACCATCTGGGGCCAACGTCCTGACTTTC	CASSLKLILDREPSGANVLTF
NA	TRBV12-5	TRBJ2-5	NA	TGTGCTAGTGGTTCGGACAGACAAGAGACCCAGTACTTC	CASGSDRQETQYF
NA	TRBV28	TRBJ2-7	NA	TGTGCCAGTGAGTCTAGCCGCCCCTACGAGCAGTACTTC	CASESSRPYEQYF
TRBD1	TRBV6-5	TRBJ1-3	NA	TGTGCCAGCGAGACAGGGGGCTCTGGAAACACCATATATTTT	CASETGGSGNTIYF
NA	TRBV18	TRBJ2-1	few	TGTGCCAGCTCACCACTCCCGTGGGGGACTGACAATGAGCAGTTCTTC	CASSPLPWGTDNEQFF
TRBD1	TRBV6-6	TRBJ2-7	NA	TGTGCCAGCAGGGGACAGGGGGTAACCTACGAGCAGTACTTC	CASRGQGVTYEQYF
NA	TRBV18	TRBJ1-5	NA	TGTGCCAGCTCAGATCGGGGGAGCAATCAGCCCCAGCATTTT	CASSDRGSNQPQHF
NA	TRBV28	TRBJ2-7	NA	TGTGCCAGCAGTCCGGACTCGTGGAACGAGCAGTACTTC	CASSPDSWNEQYF
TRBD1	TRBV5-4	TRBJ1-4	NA	TGTGCCAGCAGCTGGGACAGGGGGGATGAAAAACTGTTTTTT	CASSWDRGDEKLFF
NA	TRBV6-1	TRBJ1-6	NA	TGTGCCAGCAGTGAATATCTTACAGGAAGTTCACCCCTCCACTTT	CASSEYLTGSSPLHF
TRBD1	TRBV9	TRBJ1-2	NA	TGTGCCAGCAGCGTAGGAAAGACAGGGGATGGCTACACCTTC	CASSVGKTGDGYTF
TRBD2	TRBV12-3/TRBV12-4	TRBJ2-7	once	TGTGCCAGCCGACTAGCGGGAGGGAGCGAGCAGTACTTC	CASRLAGGSEQYF
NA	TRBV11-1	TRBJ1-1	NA	TGTGCCAGCAGCTTAGCCGACAGTAACACTGAAGCTTTCTTT	CASSLADSNTEAFF
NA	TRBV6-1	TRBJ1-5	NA	TGTGCCAGCAGTGAAGGTCAACGAACAGGGTGGTCTCCTCAGCCCCAGCATTTT	CASSEGQRTGWSPQPQHF
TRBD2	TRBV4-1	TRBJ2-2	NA	TGCGCCAGCAGCCAAGAGGGACTAGCGGGGGAATACACCGGGGAGCTGTTTTTT	CASSQEGLAGEYTGELFF
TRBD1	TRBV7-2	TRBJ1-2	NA	TGTGCCAGCAGCGTGACAGGGCAGGATGGCTACACCTTC	CASSVTGQDGYTF
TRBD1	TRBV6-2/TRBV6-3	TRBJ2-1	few	TGTGCCAGCAGTTACCTTCAGGGGGCTGGGTCCTACAATGAGCAGTTCTTC	CASSYLQGAGSYNEQFF
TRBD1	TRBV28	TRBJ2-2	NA	TGTGCCAGCAGTACGCGACAGGGGGAGGGCACCGGGGAGCTGTTTTTT	CASSTRQGEGTGELFF
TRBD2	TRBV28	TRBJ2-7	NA	TGTGCCAGCAGTCTTGCGATAGCGGGAGCGGGACTTAGCTCCTACGAGCAGTACTTC	CASSLAIAGAGLSSYEQYF
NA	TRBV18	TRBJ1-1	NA	TGTGCCAGCTCACCCCGACAACTTCTCGAAGCTTTCTTT	CASSPRQLLEAFF
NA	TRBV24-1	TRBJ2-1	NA	TGTGCCACCAGTGGGCGGGATGCTTACAATGAGCAGTTCTTC	CATSGRDAYNEQFF
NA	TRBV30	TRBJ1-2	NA	TGTGCCTGGAGTGTATTGGGGGGGCTCGGCTACACCTTC	CAWSVLGGLGYTF
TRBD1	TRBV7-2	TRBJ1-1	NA	TGTGCCAGCAGCTTAACTGGGACAGGGTCAACTGAAGCTTTCTTT	CASSLTGTGSTEAFF
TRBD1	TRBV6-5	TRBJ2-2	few	TGTGCCAGCAGTGACTCTGGACAGGGGACCGGGGAGCTGTTTTTT	CASSDSGQGTGELFF
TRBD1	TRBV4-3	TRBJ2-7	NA	TGCGCCAGCAGCCAAGGACAGGGGACCTACGAGCAGTACTTC	CASSQGQGTYEQYF
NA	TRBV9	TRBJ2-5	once	TGTGCCAGCAGCCCCTGGCAGGGGCAAGAGACCCAGTACTTC	CASSPWQGQETQYF
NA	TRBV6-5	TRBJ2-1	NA	TGTGCCAGCAACGTCAAACAGTACAATGAGCAGTTCTTC	CASNVKQYNEQFF
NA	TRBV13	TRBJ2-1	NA	TGTGCCAGCAGCTCCGAGGTTACTGTTGGATACAATGAGCAGTTCTTC	CASSSEVTVGYNEQFF